This entry features one TCR beta chain sequence. The source of the sample is a study of blood T cell repertoires in COVID-19. Data came from immunoSEQ multiplex PCR; TCRdb stores just in-frame clones and leaves some out. The sample shows under 300,000 clones, 84% of them seen only once. This CDR3 is built from 14 residues. Germline V gene lookup returns CDR1 SGHRS and CDR2 YFSETQ. V lost 4 bases and J lost 2; bases outside the gene matches: 5. The chain couples TRBV5-1 to TRBJ1-2, with TRBD1 identical over 7 bases. The TCR comes from a man aged 45-65 years with acute or convalescent COVID-19. The sample comprised peripheral blood. In DNA, the CDR3 is TGCGCCAGCAGCAAGGGACAGACGAACTATGGCTACACCTTC. It codes for CASSKGQTNYGYTF.